The T cell receptor beta chain described here comes from a study of CD8 T cells in ankylosing spondylitis. Study-level points and caveats: Clones linked to disease, bearing a CD8+ phenotype, were relatively rare in peripheral blood. Blood from ankylosing spondylitis patients appeared to carry a characteristic roughly 8-variant TCR beta motif. Reportedly, significant enrichment of disease-linked clones occurred in matched ankylosing spondylitis synovial fluid. Some motif variants had been reported before (in reactive arthritis synovial fluid and blood).

Trimming shortened V by 2 bases and J by 4 bases, and 21 bases separated the two germline ends. The CDR3 has 17 residues. Germline CDR1 is MNHNS and CDR2 is SASEGT. It was by quantitative 5'-RACE with molecular barcodes that TCR beta libraries were made. TCRdb redid the calling of the 5' RACE reads with MiXCR, one entry per CDR3 protein. The sample has about 440,000 distinct CDR3 sequences; over 15% are singletons. Comment on this clonotype: Its antigen is unidentified.

The source of this sequence is a male donor with ankylosing spondylitis. V is TRBV6-1 and J is TRBJ2-7; D might be TRBD1 or TRBD2, each matching 6 bases. Sequencing input: blood, either unsorted or a sorted T cell fraction (not recorded which). The CDR3 loop is CASSEHGAWGAAYEQYF. In DNA form, the CDR3 reads TGTGCCAGCAGTGAACACGGGGCATGGGGGGCGGCTTACGAGCAGTACTTC.